What follows is one T cell receptor (beta chain) and its context. Antigen: not known. The source of the sample is a study of T cell responses to AZD1222 COVID-19 vaccine. Study results and limitations: Repertoire collection took place solely once the T cell response had peaked. Donors, mostly white British, included more females; clonal diversity was possibly underestimated. Unmutated variant regions reportedly attract nearly half of all spike-specific TCRs.

Data came from immunoSEQ multiplex PCR; TCRdb stores just in-frame clones and leaves some out. The data show about 120,000 clones, just over 90% seen once. This CDR3 comprises 14 residues. V lost 6 bases and J lost 0, with 8 bases in between. Germline V lookup: CDR1 MNHEY, CDR2 SMNVEV (reference sequence). Specimen: peripheral blood, collected on day 0 of AZD1222 vaccination. This chain links TRBV27 with TRBJ1-4; a weak D match, TRBD1 (6 bases). The source is an adult in good health. Here the CDR3 DNA reads TGTGCCAGCAGGGGGACAACAACTAATGAAAAACTGTTTTTT. Translating gives CASRGTTTNEKLFF.